The 5 T cell receptor beta chains given below trace back to one sample, sequenced in a study of neurological immune-mediated disorders. TCRdb reprocessed the 5' RACE reads with MiXCR, giving one entry per CDR3 protein. The table lists 55,000 to 65,000 distinct CDR3 sequences, around 3.8% of them singletons. The sample taken for sequencing was PBMCs. All receptors come from a woman aged 50 to 60 with multiple sclerosis.

This clonotype was seen ten or more times. The genes are TRBV20-1 and TRBJ2-1; 8 nucleotides match TRBD2. Germline V gene lookup returns CDR1 DFQATT and CDR2 SNEGSKA (reference sequence). V dropped 6 bases and J dropped 14; count of bases not matched to a gene: 15. This CDR3 region has 13 residues. The CDR3 nucleotides read TGCAGTGCCCACCGCACACAAGCGGGAGTTGAGTTCTTC. It yields the protein CSAHRTQAGVEFF.

About this clonotype itself: A junction end diverges from the germline sequence, so it may reflect a read error. This chain uses TRBV20-1 with TRBJ1-5, with TRBD1 as a possible D gene (6 bases). CDR1 is DFQATT, CDR2 SNEGSKA, per germline (reference sequence). The length of the CDR3 is 15 residues. In nucleotides, the CDR3 is TGCAGTGCCCCCCCAGGGGCCGGGAGCAATCAGCCCCAGAATTTT. It translates to CSAPPGAGSNQPQNF.

This clonotype has at least ten counts. V gene TRBV14 combines with J gene TRBJ2-7; D unclear. The CDR3 covers 11 residues. With 1 base removed from V and 4 bases from J, the gap between germline ends came to 2 bases. Germline CDR1 reads SGHDN; CDR2 reads FVKESK. CDR3 nucleotide sequence: TGTGCCAGCAGCCAAGGGTACGAGCAGTACTTC. Amino acid sequence: CASSQGYEQYF.

This clonotype has at least ten counts. The rearrangement links TRBV11-3 to TRBJ2-6; D is unresolved. This CDR3 comprises 15 residues. Trimming pared 2 bases from V and 2 bases from J, leaving 7 bases between. Germline CDR1 is SGHNT and CDR2 is YENEEA. CDR3 in amino acids: CASSLSLTGANVLTF. CDR3 nucleotides: TGTGCCAGCAGCTTAAGCCTTACTGGGGCCAACGTCCTGACTTTC.

This clonotype was recorded at least ten times. This sequence joins TRBV28 and TRBJ2-3; TRBD1 matches at 8 bases. The CDR3 loop spans 15 amino acids. Germline V gene lookup returns CDR1 MDHEN and CDR2 SYDVKM. With V trimmed by 7 bases and J by 6 bases, 12 bases remained unmatched. CDR3 in DNA: TGTGCCAGCACCGAGGGGTTCACAGGGGGGGATACGCAGTATTTT. This sequence encodes CASTEGFTGGDTQYF. Full variable domain (remainder filled in from reference TRBV28 and TRBJ2-3): DVKVTQSSRYLVKRTGEKVFLECVQDMDHENMFWYRQDPGLGLRLIYFSYDVKMKEKGDIPEGYSVSREKKERFSLILESASTNQTSMYLCASTEGFTGGDTQYFGPGTRLTVL.